Following are 3 T cell receptor beta chains from one sample sequenced in a study of T cells after yellow fever vaccination. TCRdb analysed the 5' RACE reads with MiXCR anew, one entry per CDR3 protein. Seen here are a few hundred thousand distinct CDR3 sequences, 3.5% to 4.5% observed once, and the top ten hold around 19%. The sample was PBMCs, taken 15 days after the yellow fever booster vaccination. Receptor source: a man aged 18 to 35 who received the YFV17D yellow fever vaccine.

This clonotype was recorded at least ten times. V and J are TRBV7-9 and TRBJ1-2; D remains unclear. The CDR3 is 13 residues long. Germline assignment: CDR1 SEHNR and CDR2 FQNEAQ (reference sequence). V was trimmed by 5 bases and J by 3 bases, leaving 10 bases between them. DNA of the CDR3: TGTGCCAGCAGCCCTACGGACTACTATGGCTACACCTTC. This encodes CASSPTDYYGYTF.

This chain joins TRBV6-6 and TRBJ2-7; D possibly corresponds to TRBD2 (5 bases). From germline, CDR1 is MNHNY and CDR2 SVGAGI (reference sequence). Trimming took 0 bases from V and 1 from J, leaving 16 bases between them. This CDR3 is 17 amino acids long. DNA of the CDR3: TGTGCCAGCAGTTACTCGAGGGAGAGATCCTATTCCTACGAGCAGTACTTC. Translated, it gives CASSYSRERSYSYEQYF.

In this sample, this clonotype turned up a few times. The chain has TRBV5-1 and TRBJ2-6; D remains unclear. Germline-derived CDR1 and CDR2 are SGHRS and YFSETQ. Trimming took 4 bases from V and 1 from J, leaving 9 bases between them. This CDR3 spans 15 amino acids. The CDR3 here is CASSELESGANVLTF. Here the CDR3 DNA reads TGCGCCAGCAGCGAACTCGAATCTGGGGCCAACGTCCTGACTTTC.